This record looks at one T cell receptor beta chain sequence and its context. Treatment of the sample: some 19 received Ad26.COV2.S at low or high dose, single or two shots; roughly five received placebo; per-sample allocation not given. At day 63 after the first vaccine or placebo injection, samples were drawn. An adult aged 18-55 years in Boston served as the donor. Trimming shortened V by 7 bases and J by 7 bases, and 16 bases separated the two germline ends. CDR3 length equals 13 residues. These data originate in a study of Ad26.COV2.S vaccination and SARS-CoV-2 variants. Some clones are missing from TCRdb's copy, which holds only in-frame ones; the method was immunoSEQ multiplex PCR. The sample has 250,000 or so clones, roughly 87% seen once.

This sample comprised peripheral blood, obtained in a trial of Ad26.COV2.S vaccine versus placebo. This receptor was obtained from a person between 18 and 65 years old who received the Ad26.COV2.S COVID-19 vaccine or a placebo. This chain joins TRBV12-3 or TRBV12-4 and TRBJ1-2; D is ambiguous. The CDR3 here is CASTSRAFGGYTF. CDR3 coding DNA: TGTGCCAGCACCTCGAGGGCGTTCGGTGGCTACACCTTC.